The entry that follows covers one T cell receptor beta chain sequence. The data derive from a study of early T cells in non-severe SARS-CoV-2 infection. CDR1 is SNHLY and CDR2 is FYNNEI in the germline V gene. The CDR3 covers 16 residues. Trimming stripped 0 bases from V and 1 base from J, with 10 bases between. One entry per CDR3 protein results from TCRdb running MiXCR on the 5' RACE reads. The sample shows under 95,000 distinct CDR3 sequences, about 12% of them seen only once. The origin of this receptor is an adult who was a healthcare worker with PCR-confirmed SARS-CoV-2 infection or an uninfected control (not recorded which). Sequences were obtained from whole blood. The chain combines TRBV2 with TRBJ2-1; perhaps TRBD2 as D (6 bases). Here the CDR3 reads CASSEARGRSYNEQFF. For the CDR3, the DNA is TGTGCCAGCAGTGAAGCTCGTGGGAGGTCCTACAATGAGCAGTTCTTC.